The entry that follows covers one TCR beta chain sequence. This clonotype was observed once. The antigen it recognizes is unknown. No base qualities exist here, and no much larger clone lies one base off it. The library relied on 5' RACE. A second roughly 6 to 11 cycle PCR used a sample-barcoded 5' primer and a J-beta primer mix. A unique molecular identifier was introduced onto each TCR beta cDNA molecule by a template-switch 5' adaptor carrying 12 random nucleotides. Each sample yielded at least 2.5 million CDR3-containing paired-end reads. First-strand cDNA synthesis was performed from all RNA using the Mint cDNA synthesis kit, with priming by a TRBC-specific oligonucleotide. Following uracil-DNA glycosylase treatment, a first 18-cycle PCR with universal primers M1SS and BC2_uni_R was performed on all cDNA. As for the original processing: For normalization, 1 million high-quality reads, each with a distinct molecular identifier, were randomly selected from each sample. Reads with shared molecular identifiers were discarded instead of being binned into consensus sequences. MiTCR, run with a Q25 quality threshold and the strictest error-elimination algorithm, handled CDR3 identification, clonotype clustering and error correction. A nonparametric unseen species model using Euler transformation provided a lower-bound estimate of total TCR beta diversity. TCRdb's own reprocessing of the public reads used fastp at Q25 and MiXCR and kept productive beta chains. Each CDR3 protein gets just one entry, which takes the most common genes and DNA from the rows behind it. TCRdb assigned the V and J calls; the authors' analysis was not used. The sample profile shows over 1,500,000 distinct CDR3 sequences; 30% to 40% of them were found once. Jointly, the top ten make up 20% to 25% of the sample.

This sample stems from a study of blood T cells in healthy people across ages (dated by TCRdb to the mid-2010s). Study-level background: In model experiments, template switching captured about one uniquely barcoded TCR beta cDNA molecule for every two T cells. Donors were grouped into four age groups: young (average 16 years), middle-aged (around 39), aged (about 60) and long-lived (around 82). To avoid experimental bias, donors of different ages were spread randomly across the sequencing lanes. Age-related changes in TCR beta repertoire diversity were measured in the study by deep sequencing normalized with unique cDNA molecular identifiers. Two additional independent replicas of 1 million unique cDNA reads from the same blood draw were analyzed for two donors (one aged 18 to 30 and one aged 80 or older).

Ends trimmed: V by 0 bases, J by 2 bases; bases unmatched to a gene: 1. Taken from the germline V gene (reference sequence), the CDR1 and CDR2 loops are LGHDT and YNNKEL. CDR3 length: 15 amino acids, cysteine to phenylalanine. This entry keeps only the CDR3 DNA: 45 bases, framed from base 1. Beyond this particular receptor, the publication reports: Bulk unsorted PBMC profiling prevented conclusive comparison of naive and antigen-experienced compartments. There was a strong correlation between observed TCR beta diversity and the percentage of naive T cells measured by flow cytometry. Compared with the aged group, more naive CD4+ T cells, fewer expanded clones and increased TCR diversity were shown by the long-lived group, suggesting age selection. The CMV infection status of donors was not known, potentially confounding age-related changes in expanded clonotypes. As age increased, observed TCR beta diversity per million T cells dropped in a roughly linear way, and a significant reduction was already evident by age around 41. Estimates of total diversity based on one million sequenced T cells were considered lower bounds and underestimates.

The approximately 39 donors, aged about 6 to 95 years, were systemically healthy Caucasian individuals from Russia. Each donor gave approximately 10 milliliters of peripheral blood, collected into EDTA-treated Vacutainer tubes. PBMCs were isolated by Ficoll-Paque density-gradient centrifugation, with at least 6.5 million obtained per sample. Trizol reagent was used to extract total RNA from PBMCs, with at least 6 micrograms per sample. The percentages of naive CD45RAhigh/CD27high T cells were determined by flow cytometry on a PBMC aliquot from every donor. The specimen sequenced was blood. This sequence originates from a human donor in good health. This chain joins TRBV3-1 to TRBJ2-5; 9 central nucleotides agree with TRBD1. The DNA reads as follows: TGTGCCAGCAGCCAAGAACAGGGGGCACAAGAGACCCAGTACTTC. It encodes CASSQEQGAQETQYF.